This record concerns one T cell receptor beta chain sequence. This clone was found a few times. What antigen it recognizes has not been identified. Base qualities are missing; no much larger clone stands one base away. CDR1 MGHRA and CDR2 YSYEKL were looked up in the germline V gene. V is pared back by 5 bases and J by 2 bases, with 5 bases lying between the germline termini. The CDR3 runs 12 residues from the cysteine to the phenylalanine. CDR3 DNA only is kept here, 36 bases in frame from base 1. From each donor, a single peripheral blood sample of 100 to 150 mL on average was drawn into heparinised tubes. Naive, central memory, regulatory and stem cell-like memory CD4+ T cells were sorted on a BD FACSAria II using a panel including CD45RO, CCR7, CD25, CD127, CD95 and CD27. A purity above 95% was achieved for all sorted populations. PBMCs were isolated immediately by Lymphoprep density gradient centrifugation and stained directly without culture. So that batch effects would be minimized, each experiment stained and sorted samples in pairs, pairing one healthy donor with one patient.

The sample is drawn from a study of beta chain features in type 1 diabetes (dated 2018 in TCRdb). With respect to the entire study: Mean age, gender distribution, total cell number and subset yield did not differ between patients and healthy donors. The study compared TCRB repertoires of sorted circulating CD4+ T cell subsets between recently diagnosed type 1 diabetes patients and matched healthy donors. Regulatory and stem cell-like memory subsets were obtained from only 8 patients and roughly 8 healthy donors, while naive and central memory subsets were obtained from all 28 donors. Across all samples, approximately 100 million sorted cells were examined, and cell number per subset correlated strongly with RNA yield.

The entire isolated RNA was reverse transcribed using the High Capacity cDNA Reverse Transcription Kit, and thus expressed TCRB transcripts were sequenced. Naive, central memory and regulatory T cell samples underwent deep immunoSEQ sequencing, averaging around 3.6 million total reads per sample. Sorted cells were lysed in RLT buffer, and RNA was extracted using DNase-treated RNeasy Micro or Mini kits according to cell number. Each cell subset was processed separately to prevent cross-contamination, with patient and healthy donor samples processed together. TCRB sequences were amplified from cDNA with the immunoSEQ multiplex PCR, producing 87-bp fragments spanning the CDR3 region. The amplicons were sequenced using the Illumina HiSeq platform. In the original analysis: Synthetic template baselines were used to correct PCR bias computationally, reads within Hamming distance 2 were collapsed, and singletons that could not be merged were discarded. Reads were aligned against IMGT to assign V, D and J genes, CDR3 length and insertions or deletions at six rearrangement sites. Within each subset, clonotype counts were normalized to sorted cell number, and only after that were true diversity and Gini coefficients computed with the tcR R package. The overlap coefficient, calculated on TCRB nucleotide sequences, was used to quantify repertoire sharing. Out-of-frame TCRB sequences from naive cells were analyzed to stand in for the pre-selection repertoire. TCRdb took over this immuneACCESS table, retaining in-frame rearrangements with V and J assigned. Such tables are incomplete; in checked studies, under half of the missing clones stem from an unresolved V gene, and the remainder is unexplained. V and J calls and clone size follow that table, whereas D and trimming were derived from the DNA. In all, the sample holds roughly 220,000 clones, and 16% of those were seen once. 0.08% to 0.095% of the sample belongs to the ten largest clones.

Results the study describes overall, beyond this receptor: PCR might favor shorter templates, but patient and control samples were amplified and corrected together, so any skew would affect both groups equally. Patients with type 1 diabetes made fewer insertions and deleted more nucleotides at VDJ recombination sites, implying thymic rearrangement abnormalities. Only small numbers of individuals were included in the HLA sub-analyses, which left unresolved whether HLA type had any influence on TCRB rearrangement. Because cDNA was sequenced instead of genomic DNA, activated cells with high expression could be over-represented, although the groups did not differ in activation or CD3 levels. Type 1 diabetes patients showed a moderate but significant shortening of TCRB CDR3 length in all four CD4+ subsets. The naive, central memory and regulatory TCRB repertoires appeared to resemble one another more closely among patients than among healthy donors.

Input material: naive CD4+ T cells from blood. The label giving this sample's cell subset or site can be read as: true naive CD4+ T cells. The sequence was collected from a man aged 25 to 45 with type 1 diabetes. Rearrangement joined TRBV4-1 to TRBJ2-3, with the D gene call left open. The DNA is as follows: TGCGCCAGCAGCTCACACACAGATACGCAGTATTTT. It codes for CASSSHTDTQYF.